The present entry profiles one T cell receptor (beta chain) with its context. The CDR3 spans 15 residues. Between the trimmed V and J ends, which lost 3 bases and 7 bases, there was a span of 15 bases. CDR1 and CDR2 from the germline V gene are LNHDA and SQIVND (reference sequence). Measured with immunoSEQ multiplex PCR; TCRdb has only the in-frame clones, and not every one. The data show tens of thousands of clones, less than 95% seen once. The data derive from a study of PD-L1 blockade in urothelial cancer. Regarding time point: peripheral blood 6 weeks after treatment start. Specimen: PBMCs, collected around atezolizumab (anti-PD-L1) treatment. V usage is TRBV19 and J usage is TRBJ2-2; tentative D call: TRBD1 (5 bases). This sequence was found in a woman aged 80 or over with urothelial cancer. The CDR3 coding sequence is TGTGCCAGTAGTATCGGTGGGGCAGGGCGCGGGGAGCTGTTTTTT. It codes for CASSIGGAGRGELFF.